Below, 29 T cell receptor beta chains from the same sample are listed, as sequenced in a study of blood T cell repertoires in COVID-19. This table comes from immunoSEQ multiplex PCR, and its TCRdb copy is limited to in-frame clones, with some not included. The data contain over 45,000 clones, over 75% of them seen just once; the ten biggest clones take up 6.5%. The sample taken for sequencing was peripheral blood. The receptors come from a man between 50 and 59 years old with active COVID-19.

There are a few counts of this clone. CDR3 DNA: TGTGCCAGTAATATGGTAGGGGGCGGTCAGCCCCAGCATTTT. Translating gives CASNMVGGGQPQHF. The chain uses TRBV19 and TRBJ1-5, with TRBD1 matching 7 bases. The germline CDR1 and CDR2 sequences are LNHDA and SQIVND (reference sequence). Germline trimming cut 7 bases from V and 6 bases from J; bases unmatched to any gene: 9. This CDR3 has 14 residues. Full variable domain (remainder filled in from reference TRBV19 and TRBJ1-5): DGGITQSPKYLFRKEGQNVTLSCEQNLNHDAMYWYRQDPGQGLRLIYYSQIVNDFQKGDIAEGYSVSREKKESFPLTVTSAQKNPTAFYLCASNMVGGGQPQHFGDGTRLSIL.

The rearrangement uses TRBV7-9 and TRBJ1-5, with 7 bases that match TRBD1. This CDR3 spans 16 amino acids. J gave up 4 bases and V 1 base, and 7 bases lay outside the gene matches. CDR1 is SEHNR and CDR2 is FQNEAQ in the germline V gene (reference sequence). The CDR3 DNA sequence: TGTGCCAGCAGCTTAGGAACAGGGGCCATAAATCAGCCCCAGCATTTT. Residues: CASSLGTGAINQPQHF.

This clone has only one observation. J is TRBJ1-5 and V is TRBV5-8, with TRBD1 identical over 12 bases. The V segment lost 4 bases and the J segment 1 base; nucleotides outside the gene matches: 9. Germline V lookup: CDR1 SGHTS, CDR2 YDEGEE. CDR3 size: 18 residues. The CDR3 region has the DNA TGTGCCAGCAGCCCCATCGGGACAGGGGGCAGAAGCAATCAGCCCCAGCATTTT. Its translation is CASSPIGTGGRSNQPQHF.

The V gene is TRBV2, the J gene TRBJ2-5, with D hard to call. Per germline, CDR1 SNHLY and CDR2 FYNNEI. The CDR3 loop spans 13 amino acids. V was cut by 3 bases and J by 2 bases, with 7 bases left in between. DNA of the CDR3: TGTGCCAGCAGTGATTCTCTACAAGAGACCCAGTACTTC. It translates to CASSDSLQETQYF.

The V and J genes are TRBV7-2 and TRBJ2-7; TRBD2 might be the D (5 bases). V was clipped by 5 bases and J by 4 bases, with 9 bases between them. This CDR3 has 12 amino acids. Per the germline V gene, CDR1 is SGHTA and CDR2 is FQGNSA. In DNA, the CDR3 is TGTGCCAGCAGCCCGGGGTGGTACGAGCAGTACTTC. As protein: CASSPGWYEQYF. Full variable domain (missing parts from reference TRBV7-2 and TRBJ2-7): GAGVSQSPSNKVTEKGKDVELRCDPISGHTALYWYRQSLGQGLEFLIYFQGNSAPDKSGLPSDRFSAERTGGSVSTLTIQRTQQEDSAVYLCASSPGWYEQYFGPGTRLTVT.

This clone was detected once. The chain joins TRBV12-5 to TRBJ1-2, with 7 bases matching TRBD1. CDR3 length equals 13 residues. Trimming cost V 6 bases and J 3 bases; bases outside gene matches: 4. CDR1 and CDR2 (germline): LGHNT, FRNRAP. CDR3 nucleotide sequence: TGTGCTAGTGGCCTGGGACAGCACTATGGCTACACCTTC. Translated: CASGLGQHYGYTF.

The CDR3 loop is CASSSGGSNQPQHF. DNA for the CDR3: TGTGCCAGCAGCTCGGGGGGAAGCAATCAGCCCCAGCATTTT. The chain recombines TRBV11-1 with TRBJ1-5; a weak D match, TRBD1 (5 bases). The V and J ends lost 4 bases and 1 base respectively, with 8 bases between them. Germline V gene lookup returns CDR1 SGHAT and CDR2 FQDESV (reference sequence). The CDR3 sequence is 14 residues long.

Only one count was recorded for this clone. The chain recombines TRBV11-3 with TRBJ2-1; D is possibly TRBD2 (5 bases). V was trimmed by 5 bases and J by 4 bases, leaving 12 bases between them. The CDR3 runs to 14 residues. The V gene's germline CDR1 is SGHNT and CDR2 YENEEA. CDR3: CASSRGTPYNEQFF. The CDR3 DNA reads as TGTGCCAGCAGCCGGGGTACGCCTTACAATGAGCAGTTCTTC.

The V gene is TRBV19, the J gene TRBJ2-7; perhaps TRBD1 as D (6 bases). Germline V CDR1 and CDR2: LNHDA, SQIVND (reference sequence). This CDR3 comprises 14 residues. Trimming took off 5 bases at V and 5 bases at J, with 16 bases between the two ends. The CDR3 loop is CASSPVTGIHEQYF. The CDR3, as DNA: TGTGCCAGTAGTCCCGTCACAGGGATCCACGAGCAGTACTTC.

The CDR3 loop is CASSSEGGYYATDTQYF. DNA of the CDR3: TGTGCCAGCAGCTCAGAAGGGGGCTATTATGCAACAGATACGCAGTATTTT. The chain employs TRBV2 and TRBJ2-3, with 7 bases matching TRBD1. Unmatched junction bases numbered 15, after V lost 6 bases and J lost 3 bases. CDR3 length: 17 residues. Germline assignment: CDR1 SNHLY and CDR2 FYNNEI.

The J gene is TRBJ2-7, the V gene TRBV7-9; TRBD1 is a possible D gene (6 bases). This CDR3 has 15 amino acids. CDR1 is SEHNR and CDR2 is FQNEAQ in the germline V gene (reference sequence). Trimming stripped 5 bases from V and 1 base from J, with 15 bases between. The chain's CDR3 is CASSHKGDGSYEQYF. CDR3 coding DNA: TGTGCCAGCAGCCATAAGGGGGACGGATCCTACGAGCAGTACTTC. Using reference TRBV7-9 and TRBJ2-7 for the parts outside the CDR3, the full variable domain is DTGVSQNPRHKITKRGQNVTFRCDPISEHNRLYWYRQTLGQGPEFLTYFQNEAQLEKSRLLSDRFSAERPKGSFSTLEIQRTEQGDSAMYLCASSHKGDGSYEQYFGPGTRLTVT.

The chain carries TRBV2 and TRBJ2-5, with D unresolved. V was clipped by 6 bases and J by 4 bases, with 6 bases between them. This CDR3 is built from 11 residues. The germline gives CDR1 SNHLY, CDR2 FYNNEI. CDR3 sequence: CASRLGETQYF. In DNA, the CDR3 is TGTGCCAGCAGGCTAGGAGAGACCCAGTACTTC.

This clone was detected only once. This chain uses TRBV11-2 with TRBJ1-4; 10 nucleotides line up with TRBD1. V lost 4 bases to trimming and J lost 6 bases; unmatched junction nucleotides: 5. The germline V gene has CDR1 SGHAT and CDR2 FQNNGV. The CDR3 has 15 amino acids. CDR3 protein: CASSYYGTGDEKLFF. CDR3 DNA: TGTGCCAGCAGCTATTATGGGACAGGGGATGAAAAACTGTTTTTT.

This chain joins TRBV2 and TRBJ1-1; D remains ambiguous. Trimming took off 6 bases at V and 9 bases at J, with 17 bases between the two ends. This CDR3 contains 13 residues. Per germline, CDR1 SNHLY and CDR2 FYNNEI. In DNA form, the CDR3 reads TGTGCCAGCAGCCGAGGACTTCAGTGGAAAGCTTTCTTT. Translating it yields CASSRGLQWKAFF.

V usage is TRBV5-1 and J usage is TRBJ2-5; 7 bases agree with TRBD1. V was clipped by 0 bases and J by 2 bases; unmatched bases: 7. The CDR3 is 16 residues long. From germline, CDR1 is SGHRS and CDR2 YFSETQ. The CDR3 coding sequence is TGCGCCAGCAGCTTGGGGACAGGTTTGGGACAAGAGACCCAGTACTTC. It translates to CASSLGTGLGQETQYF.

The chain uses TRBV13 and TRBJ2-1; D may be TRBD2 (6 bases). The CDR3 is 14 residues long. The V and J ends lost 4 bases and 7 bases respectively, with 14 bases between them. Looked up from germline, CDR1 is PRHDT and CDR2 is FYEKMQ (reference sequence). CDR3 in amino acids: CASSSTREENEQFF. In nucleotides, the CDR3 is TGTGCCAGCAGCTCGACTAGGGAGGAAAATGAGCAGTTCTTC.

This CDR3 reads CASTPGGSGNTIYF. The DNA for the CDR3 is TGCGCCAGCACCCCGGGGGGCTCTGGAAACACCATATATTTT. This rearrangement joins TRBV5-1 to TRBJ1-3; TRBD1 might be the D (5 bases). The germline V gene has CDR1 SGHRS and CDR2 YFSETQ. V was shortened by 6 bases and J by 0 bases, with 10 bases between the two germline ends. The CDR3 runs 14 residues.

This clone was seen more than once but under ten times. The J gene is TRBJ1-2, the V gene TRBV5-6, with D possibly matching TRBD1 (6 bases). V was clipped by 4 bases and J by 4 bases, with 14 bases between them. The CDR3 loop spans 14 amino acids. Germline V gene lookup returns CDR1 SGHDT and CDR2 YYEEEE. In nucleotides, the CDR3 is TGTGCCAGCAGCGTGACACAGGGTATCTATGGCTACACCTTC. Residues: CASSVTQGIYGYTF.

This clone has just one count. The gene calls are TRBV18 and TRBJ2-1; 12 bases fit TRBD2. The CDR3 sequence is 16 residues long. Germline V gene lookup returns CDR1 KGHSH and CDR2 LQKENI. V trimming: 1 base; J trimming: 7 bases; junction bases outside the gene matches: 5. CDR3 protein: CASSPLLAGGQNEQFF. The DNA for the CDR3 is TGTGCCAGCTCACCACTTCTAGCGGGGGGGCAAAATGAGCAGTTCTTC.

Only one count was recorded for this clone. CDR3 in amino acids: CASSLGAGKGSPLHF. CDR3 in DNA: TGTGCCAGCAGCTTAGGGGCAGGGAAGGGTTCACCCCTCCACTTT. The chain joins TRBV7-6 to TRBJ1-6; a possible D gene is TRBD1 (5 bases). Germline V gene lookup returns CDR1 SGHVS and CDR2 FNYEAQ. There are 15 residues in the CDR3. V was clipped by 1 base and J by 9 bases, with 13 bases between them.

The chain links TRBV19 to TRBJ1-1, with 8 bases fitting TRBD1. The ends lost 6 bases at V and 10 bases at J; junction bases unmatched: 1. Germline lookup yields CDR1 LNHDA and CDR2 SQIVND (reference sequence). CDR3 length: 10 amino acids. The CDR3 bases are TGTGCCAGTAGCGACAGGGGAGCTTTCTTT. Its protein product is CASSDRGAFF. Looking up the rest from reference TRBV19 and TRBJ1-1 gives the full variable domain: DGGITQSPKYLFRKEGQNVTLSCEQNLNHDAMYWYRQDPGQGLRLIYYSQIVNDFQKGDIAEGYSVSREKKESFPLTVTSAQKNPTAFYLCASSDRGAFFGQGTRLTVV.

V is TRBV6-5 and J is TRBJ1-4; 7 positions match TRBD1. The V gene end was trimmed by 6 bases and the J gene end by 4 bases; junction bases not matched to a gene: 2. CDR1 MNHEY and CDR2 SVGAGI come from the germline V gene. The CDR3 totals 13 residues. CDR3 sequence reads: CASRGQLNEKLFF. In nucleotides, the CDR3 is TGTGCCAGCAGGGGACAGCTTAATGAAAAACTGTTTTTT.

V and J are TRBV5-1 and TRBJ1-3; 8 bases align to TRBD1. This CDR3 region has 16 residues. The germline V gene encodes CDR1 SGHRS and CDR2 YFSETQ. V lost 4 bases, J lost 4 bases, and 10 bases stayed unmatched. CDR3 nucleotides: TGCGCCAGCAGCGCAAACCCGACAGGGGACGGAAACACCATATATTTT. Translation gives CASSANPTGDGNTIYF.

The V call is TRBV6-1, the J call TRBJ1-2, with D possibly matching TRBD1 (6 bases). The length of the CDR3 is 13 residues. Germline values: CDR1 MNHNS, CDR2 SASEGT. The germline V and J ends were trimmed by 2 bases and 6 bases, with 10 bases remaining between them. Here the CDR3 reads CASSERGFDGYTF. DNA for the CDR3: TGTGCCAGCAGTGAAAGGGGGTTTGATGGCTACACCTTC.

This clone was picked up a small number of times. The rearrangement links TRBV14 to TRBJ1-6; D may be TRBD1 (5 bases). Germline lookup yields CDR1 SGHDN and CDR2 FVKESK. The CDR3 has 16 amino acids. Trimming took off 0 bases at V and 6 bases at J, with 12 bases between the two ends. In nucleotides, the CDR3 is TGTGCCAGCAGCCAAGATGCCGGGACTGCTAATTCACCCCTCCACTTT. It translates to CASSQDAGTANSPLHF.

The chain is built from TRBV13 and TRBJ2-7; D is undetermined. Trimming removed 5 bases at V and 4 bases at J, with 15 bases between. The CDR3 runs 14 residues. Looked up from germline, CDR1 is PRHDT and CDR2 is FYEKMQ (reference sequence). DNA of the CDR3: TGTGCCAGCAGCCCCTCAGCGTCAAAGTACGAGCAGTACTTC. The encoded protein is CASSPSASKYEQYF.

The V and J genes are TRBV6-6 and TRBJ1-5; a weak D match, TRBD1 (6 bases). The V end was cut by 5 bases, the J end by 2 bases, with 13 bases between. This CDR3 comprises 15 residues. The germline CDR1 and CDR2 sequences are MNHNY and SVGAGI (reference sequence). The CDR3 coding sequence is TGTGCCAGCAGTCACGGGACAAATGGCAATCAGCCCCAGCATTTT. Protein product: CASSHGTNGNQPQHF.

The J gene is TRBJ2-3, the V gene TRBV7-7; 7 nucleotides match TRBD2. The length of the CDR3 is 15 residues. The germline CDR1 and CDR2 sequences are SSHAT and FNYEAQ (reference sequence). Unmatched junction bases numbered 7, after V lost 5 bases and J lost 2 bases. This chain's CDR3 is CASSRVAGSTDTQYF. For the CDR3, the DNA is TGTGCCAGCAGCCGCGTAGCGGGCTCCACAGATACGCAGTATTTT.

With respect to this clone: Other DNA sequences in the same sample also yield this CDR3. CDR3 DNA: TGTGCCAGCAGTGAAAACAGGGATTCGTACGAGCAGTACTTC. This codes for CASSENRDSYEQYF. The V call is TRBV2, the J call TRBJ2-7; a possible D gene is TRBD1 (6 bases). The CDR3 totals 14 residues. Trimming removed 2 bases at V and 4 bases at J, with 12 bases between. Germline loops: CDR1 SNHLY, CDR2 FYNNEI.